The present TCR beta chain was sequenced within a study of shared clonotypes between healthy human individuals. Turning to the study itself: Sampling drew on donors who were a couple of women and a few men aged 18 to 49.

Germline V gene sequence: CDR1 SGHNT, CDR2 YYREEE (reference sequence). Trimming cost V 0 bases and J 7 bases, with 11 bases left between them. The CDR3 loop spans 14 amino acids. For genomic DNA, unsorted samples relied on around 81 million PBMCs. Sequencing of unsorted PBMC DNA was carried out using ten immunoSEQ deep assay plates. Data came from immunoSEQ multiplex PCR; TCRdb stores just in-frame clones and leaves some out. Of about 470,000 clones in the sample, around 79% were seen once. This sequence was found in a woman aged 40 to 50 in good health. Some clones in this sample may be carry-over from other donors' samples. The sample was PBMCs. The chain combines TRBV5-4 with TRBJ2-1; a weak D match, TRBD1 (6 bases). CDR3 sequence: CASSLDATGNEQFF. In DNA form, the CDR3 reads TGTGCCAGCAGCTTGGACGCCACAGGGAATGAGCAGTTCTTC.